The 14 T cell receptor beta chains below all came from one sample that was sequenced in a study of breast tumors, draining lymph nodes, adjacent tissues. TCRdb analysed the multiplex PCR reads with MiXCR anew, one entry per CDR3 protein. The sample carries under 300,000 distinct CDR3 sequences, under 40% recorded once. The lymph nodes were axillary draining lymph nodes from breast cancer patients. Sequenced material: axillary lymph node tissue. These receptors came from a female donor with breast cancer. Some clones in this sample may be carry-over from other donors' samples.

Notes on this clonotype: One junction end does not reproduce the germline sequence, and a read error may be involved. The CDR3 region has the DNA TGTGCCAGCAGCCAAGAAAGCACAAATACGCAGTATTTT. This sequence encodes CASSQESTNTQYF. The chain has TRBV4-2 and TRBJ2-3; D unresolved. The CDR3 runs 13 residues. CDR1 is LGHNA, CDR2 YNFKEQ, per germline.

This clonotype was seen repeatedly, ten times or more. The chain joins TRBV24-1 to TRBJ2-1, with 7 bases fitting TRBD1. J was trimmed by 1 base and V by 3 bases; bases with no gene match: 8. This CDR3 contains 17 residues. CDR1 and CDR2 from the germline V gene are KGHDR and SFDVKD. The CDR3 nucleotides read TGTGCCACCAGTGATACCTGGGACAGTAAATCCTACAATGAGCAGTTCTTC. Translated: CATSDTWDSKSYNEQFF.

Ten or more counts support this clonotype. CDR3 sequence (DNA): TGTGCCACCAGCAGTCATCAGACCCCCAAAGGAAACACCATATATTTT. Residues: CATSSHQTPKGNTIYF. V gene TRBV15 combines with J gene TRBJ1-3, with D unclear. The V end lost 3 bases, the J end lost 4 bases, and 16 bases lay between the germline ends. The CDR3 is made up of 16 amino acids. Germline assignment: CDR1 LNHNV and CDR2 YYDKDF (reference sequence).

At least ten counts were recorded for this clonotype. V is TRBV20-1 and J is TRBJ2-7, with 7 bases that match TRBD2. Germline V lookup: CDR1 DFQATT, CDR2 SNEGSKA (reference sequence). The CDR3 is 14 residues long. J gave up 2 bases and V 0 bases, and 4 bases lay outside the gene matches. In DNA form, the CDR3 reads TGCAGTGCTAGAGATTTGGGGGGGGCCTACGAGCAGTACTTC. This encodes CSARDLGGAYEQYF.

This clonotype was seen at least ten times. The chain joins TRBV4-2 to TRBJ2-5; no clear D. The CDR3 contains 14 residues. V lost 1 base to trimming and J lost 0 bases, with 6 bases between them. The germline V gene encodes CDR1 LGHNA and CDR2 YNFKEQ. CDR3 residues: CASSQVADQETQYF. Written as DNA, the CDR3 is TGTGCCAGCAGCCAAGTAGCAGACCAAGAGACCCAGTACTTC.

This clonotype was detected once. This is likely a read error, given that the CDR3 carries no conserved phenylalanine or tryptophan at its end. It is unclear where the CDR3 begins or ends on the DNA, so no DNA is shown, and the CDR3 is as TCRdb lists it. The CDR3 is CASSALGAGTGEPFS. This rearrangement joins TRBV9 to TRBJ2-2; the table's TRBD2 call for D was not verified on the DNA. The CDR3 numbers 15 amino acids, ends counted. Germline-derived CDR1 and CDR2 are SGDLS and YYNGEE.

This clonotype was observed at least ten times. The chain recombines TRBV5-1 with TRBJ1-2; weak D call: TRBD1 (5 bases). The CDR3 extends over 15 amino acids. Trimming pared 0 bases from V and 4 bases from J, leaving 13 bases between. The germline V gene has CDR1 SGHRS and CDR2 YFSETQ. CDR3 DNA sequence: TGCGCCAGCAGCTTGGGAGCAGGGTTTTTCTATGGCTACACCTTC. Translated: CASSLGAGFFYGYTF.

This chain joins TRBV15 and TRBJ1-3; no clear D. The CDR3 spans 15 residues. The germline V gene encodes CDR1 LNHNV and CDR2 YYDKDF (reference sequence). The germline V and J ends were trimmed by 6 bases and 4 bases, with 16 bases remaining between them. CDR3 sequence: CATSRHIFDGNTIYF. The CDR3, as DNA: TGTGCCACCAGTAGACATATCTTCGACGGAAACACCATATATTTT.

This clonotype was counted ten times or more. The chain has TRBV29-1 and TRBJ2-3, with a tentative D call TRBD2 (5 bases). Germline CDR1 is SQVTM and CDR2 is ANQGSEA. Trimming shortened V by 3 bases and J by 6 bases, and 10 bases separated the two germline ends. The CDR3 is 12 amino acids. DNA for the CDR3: TGCAGCGTTGATAAGGGAGTGGATACGCAGTATTTT. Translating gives CSVDKGVDTQYF.

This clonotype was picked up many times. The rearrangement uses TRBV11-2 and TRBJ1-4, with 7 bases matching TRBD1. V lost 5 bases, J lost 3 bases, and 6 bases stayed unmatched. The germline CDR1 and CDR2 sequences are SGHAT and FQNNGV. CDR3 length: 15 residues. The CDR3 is CASSRGDRPNEKLFF. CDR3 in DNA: TGTGCCAGCAGCCGGGGGGACAGACCTAATGAAAAACTGTTTTTT.

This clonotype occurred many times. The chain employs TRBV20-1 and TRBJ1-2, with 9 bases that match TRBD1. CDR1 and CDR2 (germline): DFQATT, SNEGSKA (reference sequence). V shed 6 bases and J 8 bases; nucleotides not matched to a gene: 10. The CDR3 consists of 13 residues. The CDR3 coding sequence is TGCAGTGCGATACCGGGACAGGGAGGAGGCTACACCTTC. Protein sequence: CSAIPGQGGGYTF.

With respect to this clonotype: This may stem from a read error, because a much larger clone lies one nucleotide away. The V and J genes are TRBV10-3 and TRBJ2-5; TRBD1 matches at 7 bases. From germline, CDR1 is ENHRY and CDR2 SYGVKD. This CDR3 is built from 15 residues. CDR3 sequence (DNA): TGTGCCAGCAGTGAGTCGGCAGGGGGAAGGGAGACCCAGTACTTC. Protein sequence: CASSESAGGRETQYF.

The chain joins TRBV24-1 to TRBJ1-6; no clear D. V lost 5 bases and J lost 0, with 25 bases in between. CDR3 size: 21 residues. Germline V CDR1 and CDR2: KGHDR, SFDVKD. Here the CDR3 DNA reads TGTGCCACCAGTGCTAGAGTCGGGCAGCAGTTCCAGAGCTCCTATAATTCACCCCTCCACTTT. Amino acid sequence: CATSARVGQQFQSSYNSPLHF.

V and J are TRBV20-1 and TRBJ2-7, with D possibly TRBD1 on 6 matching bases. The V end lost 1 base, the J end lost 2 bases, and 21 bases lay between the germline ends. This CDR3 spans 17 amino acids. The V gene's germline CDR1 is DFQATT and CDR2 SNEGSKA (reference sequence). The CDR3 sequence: CSARGPTGSASTYEQYF. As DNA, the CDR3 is TGCAGTGCTAGAGGCCCCACAGGGAGCGCCTCAACCTACGAGCAGTACTTC.